This TCR beta chain was retrieved from a study of control samples from healthy donors and cancer patients. Libraries were prepared by immunoSEQ multiplex PCR; TCRdb keeps only in-frame clonotypes and omits some of them. The table lists about 230,000 clones, over 75% of them singletons. Germline CDR1 MRHNA, CDR2 SNTAGT. V shed 3 bases and J shed 2 bases, with 9 bases lying between them. This CDR3 spans 14 amino acids. The gene calls are TRBV6-4 and TRBJ2-3; D is ambiguous. This clonotype was sampled from a woman aged 60-75 years with lung cancer. Sequenced input: PBMCs. The CDR3 here is CASSEERTTDTQYF. The CDR3 bases are TGTGCCAGCAGTGAAGAGAGGACCACAGATACGCAGTATTTT.